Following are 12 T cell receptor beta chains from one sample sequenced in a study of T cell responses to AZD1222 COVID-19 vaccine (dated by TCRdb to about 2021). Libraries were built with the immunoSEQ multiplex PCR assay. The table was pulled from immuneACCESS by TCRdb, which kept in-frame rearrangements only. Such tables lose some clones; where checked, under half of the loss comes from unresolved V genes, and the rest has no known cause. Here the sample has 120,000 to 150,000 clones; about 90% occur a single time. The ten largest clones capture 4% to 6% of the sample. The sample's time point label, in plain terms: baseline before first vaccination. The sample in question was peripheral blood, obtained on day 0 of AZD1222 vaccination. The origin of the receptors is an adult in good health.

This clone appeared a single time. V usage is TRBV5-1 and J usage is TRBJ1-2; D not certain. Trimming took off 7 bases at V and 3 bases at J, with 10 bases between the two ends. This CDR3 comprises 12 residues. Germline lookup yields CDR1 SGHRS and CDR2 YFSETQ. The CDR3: CASFAGDYGYTF. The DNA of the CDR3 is TGCGCCAGCTTCGCAGGAGACTATGGCTACACCTTC.

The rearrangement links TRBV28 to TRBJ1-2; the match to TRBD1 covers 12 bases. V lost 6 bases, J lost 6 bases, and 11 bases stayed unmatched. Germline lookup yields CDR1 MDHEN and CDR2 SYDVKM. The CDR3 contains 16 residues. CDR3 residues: CASRPPGQGASDGYTF. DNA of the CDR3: TGTGCCAGCAGACCCCCGGGACAGGGGGCGTCCGATGGCTACACCTTC.

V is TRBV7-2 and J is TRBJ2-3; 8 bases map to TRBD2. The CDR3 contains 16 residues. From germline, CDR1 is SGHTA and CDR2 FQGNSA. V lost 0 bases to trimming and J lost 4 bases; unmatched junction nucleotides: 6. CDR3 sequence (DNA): TGTGCCAGCAGCTTAGCCGGGACTAGTCGGTCAGATACGCAGTATTTT. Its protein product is CASSLAGTSRSDTQYF.

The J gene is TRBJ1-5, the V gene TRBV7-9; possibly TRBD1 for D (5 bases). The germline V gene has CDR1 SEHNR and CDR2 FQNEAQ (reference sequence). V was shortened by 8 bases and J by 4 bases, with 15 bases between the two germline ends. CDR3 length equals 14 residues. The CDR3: CASGQGVGNQPQHF. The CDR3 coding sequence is TGTGCCAGCGGACAAGGGGTCGGTAATCAGCCCCAGCATTTT.

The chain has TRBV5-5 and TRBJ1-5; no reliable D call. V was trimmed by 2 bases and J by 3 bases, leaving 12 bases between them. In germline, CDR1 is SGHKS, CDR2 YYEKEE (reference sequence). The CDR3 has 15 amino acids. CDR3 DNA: TGTGCCAGCAGCTTACGGCAGGCTTACAATCAGCCCCAGCATTTT. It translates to CASSLRQAYNQPQHF.

In DNA, the CDR3 is TGTGCCAGCAGCCTAGGACTTCTTGGAAGGACTAATGAAAAACTGTTTTTT. Amino acids: CASSLGLLGRTNEKLFF. The chain has TRBV7-9 and TRBJ1-4; D not certain. The CDR3 has 17 amino acids. V was clipped by 5 bases and J by 2 bases, with 18 bases between them. Per the germline V gene, CDR1 is SEHNR and CDR2 is FQNEAQ (reference sequence).

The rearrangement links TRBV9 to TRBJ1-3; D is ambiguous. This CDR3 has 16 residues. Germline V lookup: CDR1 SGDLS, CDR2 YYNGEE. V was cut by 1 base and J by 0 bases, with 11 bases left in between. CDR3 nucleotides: TGTGCCAGCAGCGTATCGAGCGGATCCTCTGGAAACACCATATATTTT. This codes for CASSVSSGSSGNTIYF.

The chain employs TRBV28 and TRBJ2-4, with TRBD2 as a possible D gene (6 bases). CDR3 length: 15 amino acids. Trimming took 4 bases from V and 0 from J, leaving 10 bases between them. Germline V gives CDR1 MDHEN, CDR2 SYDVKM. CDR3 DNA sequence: TGTGCCAGCAGTTACCAGGGACTAGCCAAAAACATTCAGTACTTC. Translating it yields CASSYQGLAKNIQYF.

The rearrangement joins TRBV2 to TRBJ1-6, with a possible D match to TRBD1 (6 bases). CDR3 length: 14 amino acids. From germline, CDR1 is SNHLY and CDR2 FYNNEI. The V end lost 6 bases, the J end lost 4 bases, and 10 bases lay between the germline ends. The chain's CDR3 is CASRWTDYNSPLHF. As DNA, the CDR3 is TGTGCCAGCAGGTGGACAGATTATAATTCACCCCTCCACTTT.

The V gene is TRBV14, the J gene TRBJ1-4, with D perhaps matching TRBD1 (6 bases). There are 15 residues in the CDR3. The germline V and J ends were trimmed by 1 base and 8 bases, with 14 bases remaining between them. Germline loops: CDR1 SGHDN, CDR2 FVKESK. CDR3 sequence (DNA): TGTGCCAGCAGCCAAGCCCGAGGGGGGACCGAAAAACTGTTTTTT. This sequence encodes CASSQARGGTEKLFF.

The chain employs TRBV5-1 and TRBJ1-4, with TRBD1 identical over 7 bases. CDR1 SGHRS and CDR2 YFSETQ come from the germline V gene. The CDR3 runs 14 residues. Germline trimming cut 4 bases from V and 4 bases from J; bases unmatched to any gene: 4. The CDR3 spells CASSIGTVNEKLFF. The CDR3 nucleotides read TGCGCCAGCAGCATCGGGACAGTTAATGAAAAACTGTTTTTT.

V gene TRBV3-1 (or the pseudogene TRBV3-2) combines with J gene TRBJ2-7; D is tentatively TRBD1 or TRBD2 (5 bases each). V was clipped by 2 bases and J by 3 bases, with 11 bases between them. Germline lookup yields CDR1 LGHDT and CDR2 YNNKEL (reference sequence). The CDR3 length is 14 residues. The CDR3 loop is CASSQPGQNYEQYF. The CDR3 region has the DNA TGTGCCAGCAGCCAACCGGGGCAGAACTACGAGCAGTACTTC.